Shown below are 28 T cell receptor beta chains from a single sample sequenced in a study of cytomegalovirus exposure and HLA in healthy donors. 13 Jbeta primers and 60 Vbeta primers were used for the PCR. Assay: immunoSEQ multiplex PCR; the TCRdb copy retains only in-frame clones and omits some. The sample contains fewer than 250,000 clones, 80% to 90% of which appear only once. The source material was PBMCs. Receptors originate from a young man in good health and CMV-seronegative.

The chain joins TRBV19 to TRBJ2-2, with a possible D match to TRBD2 (5 bases). CDR1 and CDR2 (germline): LNHDA, SQIVND (reference sequence). Between the trimmed V and J ends, which lost 5 bases and 3 bases, there was a span of 10 bases. CDR3 length: 14 amino acids. CDR3 sequence (DNA): TGTGCCAGTAGTCTACGGGGATACACCGGGGAGCTGTTTTTT. As protein: CASSLRGYTGELFF.

Worth noting for this clone: A junction boundary mismatches the germline segment, possibly from a read error. The chain carries TRBV7-9 and TRBJ1-4; D remains ambiguous. The CDR3 covers 12 residues. Germline-derived CDR1 and CDR2 are SEHNR and FQNEAQ (reference sequence). CDR3 DNA: TGTTCCAGCAGCCCTGTCAGTGAAAAACTGTTTTTT. Residues: CSSSPVSEKLFF.

The chain has TRBV19 and TRBJ2-3; 9 bases match TRBD2. J gave up 2 bases and V 6 bases, and 6 bases lay outside the gene matches. The CDR3 is 15 amino acids. Germline loops: CDR1 LNHDA, CDR2 SQIVND (reference sequence). CDR3 nucleotide sequence: TGTGCCAGTAGCCTTAGCGGGGGATACACAGATACGCAGTATTTT. Translation: CASSLSGGYTDTQYF.

This chain links TRBV29-1 with TRBJ1-2; 10 bases are shared with TRBD1. The trim removed 7 bases at V and 8 bases at J, leaving 7 bases unmatched. The CDR3 totals 12 residues. Germline CDR1 SQVTM, CDR2 ANQGSEA. CDR3 protein: CSATTGGSGYTF. The CDR3 DNA sequence: TGCAGCGCTACGACAGGGGGCAGCGGCTACACCTTC.

The sample holds one count of this clone. The J gene is TRBJ1-2, the V gene TRBV5-4, with TRBD1 as a possible D gene (5 bases). Trimming removed 1 base at V and 3 bases at J, with 10 bases between. CDR1 and CDR2 (germline): SGHNT, YYREEE (reference sequence). The CDR3 length is 14 residues. The CDR3, as DNA: TGTGCCAGCAGCTTGCAGGGAACCTACTATGGCTACACCTTC. It encodes CASSLQGTYYGYTF.

The CDR3 loop is CASSRSVAGGTDTQYF. The DNA of the CDR3 is TGCGCCAGCAGCCGGTCGGTAGCGGGGGGCACAGATACGCAGTATTTT. The rearrangement links TRBV4-3 to TRBJ2-3; 9 bases match TRBD2. The V gene end was trimmed by 4 bases and the J gene end by 1 base; junction bases not matched to a gene: 6. The CDR3 is made up of 16 amino acids. Germline values: CDR1 LGHNA, CDR2 YSLEER.

The CDR3 coding sequence is TGTGCCAGCCGAGCGGGGGCCAGTACCACGCAGCCCCAGCATTTT. This translates into CASRAGASTTQPQHF. J is TRBJ1-5 and V is TRBV2; a weak D match, TRBD1 (6 bases). CDR1 is SNHLY, CDR2 FYNNEI, per germline. The germline V and J ends were trimmed by 8 bases and 7 bases, with 21 bases remaining between them. The CDR3 has 15 residues.

The chain is built from TRBV5-1 and TRBJ1-1, with D maybe TRBD1 (6 bases). This CDR3 region has 14 residues. Trimming stripped 4 bases from V and 1 base from J, with 11 bases between. Germline V gene lookup returns CDR1 SGHRS and CDR2 YFSETQ. Here the CDR3 reads CASSPGHSNTEAFF. The CDR3 DNA follows: TGCGCCAGCAGCCCGGGACACTCGAACACTGAAGCTTTCTTT.

V is TRBV6-5 and J is TRBJ2-7; 7 nucleotides line up with TRBD1. The CDR3 length is 14 residues. J was trimmed by 6 bases and V by 2 bases; bases with no gene match: 7. CDR1 and CDR2 from the germline V gene are MNHEY and SVGAGI. In DNA, the CDR3 is TGTGCCAGCAGTTACCTCACAGGGGATAGCGAGCAGTACTTC. It translates to CASSYLTGDSEQYF.

This chain links TRBV14 with TRBJ1-4; D is unresolved. CDR1 is SGHDN and CDR2 is FVKESK in the germline V gene. CDR3 length: 17 residues. The V end was cut by 1 base, the J end by 8 bases, with 20 bases between. The CDR3 sequence is CASSQVRIGVSREKLFF. DNA of the CDR3: TGTGCCAGCAGCCAAGTGCGAATCGGGGTCTCAAGGGAAAAACTGTTTTTT.

This sequence joins TRBV28 and TRBJ1-2; no definite D call. Germline V gene lookup returns CDR1 MDHEN and CDR2 SYDVKM. Trimming took off 5 bases at V and 2 bases at J, with 15 bases between the two ends. The CDR3 length is 15 residues. CDR3 in DNA: TGTGCCAGCAGTGTTTATTCCGCGGTGAACTATGGCTACACCTTC. This gives the protein CASSVYSAVNYGYTF.

This clone appeared once. The chain recombines TRBV11-2 with TRBJ2-7; a possible D gene is TRBD1 (5 bases). The germline V and J ends were trimmed by 1 base and 1 base, with 14 bases remaining between them. CDR3 length: 16 residues. Germline loops: CDR1 SGHAT, CDR2 FQNNGV. The CDR3 region has the DNA TGTGCCAGCAGCTTAGTGACAGTCGGGTGGTCCTACGAGCAGTACTTC. Protein product: CASSLVTVGWSYEQYF.

The CDR3 DNA reads as TGTGCCAGCAGTTACTCGAGGAGGGTCACGGTCGGGGAGCTGTTTTTT. Translation gives CASSYSRRVTVGELFF. V gene TRBV6-5 combines with J gene TRBJ2-2; D might be TRBD2 (6 bases). The CDR3 sequence is 16 residues long. Trimming pared 0 bases from V and 7 bases from J, leaving 15 bases between. Germline CDR1 and CDR2: MNHEY and SVGAGI.

J is TRBJ2-1 and V is TRBV5-1; 12 bases match TRBD2. With V trimmed by 4 bases and J by 4 bases, 6 bases remained unmatched. From germline, CDR1 is SGHRS and CDR2 YFSETQ. This CDR3 region has 16 residues. In DNA form, the CDR3 reads TGCGCCAGCAGCAAAACTAGCGGGGGGACGTACAATGAGCAGTTCTTC. It is translated as CASSKTSGGTYNEQFF.

This chain connects TRBV27 to TRBJ1-2; 7 nucleotides align to TRBD1. Germline values: CDR1 MNHEY, CDR2 SMNVEV (reference sequence). CDR3 length equals 14 residues. Trimming at V came to 5 bases and at J to 2 bases, leaving 5 bases not matched to a gene. CDR3 loop: CASSMTGTNYGYTF. For the CDR3, the DNA is TGTGCCAGCAGTATGACAGGGACCAACTATGGCTACACCTTC.

The chain joins TRBV27 to TRBJ2-7; D perhaps matches TRBD1 (5 bases). CDR1 is MNHEY and CDR2 is SMNVEV in the germline V gene (reference sequence). The V gene lost 6 bases and the J gene lost 4 bases, with 7 bases spanning the gap. The CDR3 spans 11 residues. CDR3 residues: CASRRGYEQYF. The CDR3 DNA sequence: TGTGCCAGCAGAAGGGGTTACGAGCAGTACTTC.

The V and J genes are TRBV2 and TRBJ2-2; D is possibly TRBD1 (5 bases). Per germline, CDR1 SNHLY and CDR2 FYNNEI. The CDR3 has 13 residues. The V end lost 5 bases, the J end lost 9 bases, and 13 bases lay between the germline ends. The CDR3 sequence is CASSRGPTRELFF. The DNA of the CDR3 is TGTGCCAGCAGTAGGGGCCCTACCCGGGAGCTGTTTTTT.

The V gene is TRBV5-1, the J gene TRBJ1-5; D is unclear. V was clipped by 0 bases and J by 7 bases, with 14 bases between them. This CDR3 region has 15 residues. Germline values: CDR1 SGHRS, CDR2 YFSETQ. The CDR3 loop reads CASSLVAGAGQPQHF. CDR3 nucleotide sequence: TGCGCCAGCAGCTTGGTGGCGGGCGCAGGCCAGCCCCAGCATTTT.

V is TRBV6-1 and J is TRBJ1-3; 7 bases fit TRBD1. V shed 4 bases and J 0 bases; nucleotides not matched to a gene: 6. In germline, CDR1 is MNHNS, CDR2 SASEGT. The CDR3 is made up of 16 amino acids. This chain's CDR3 is CASSATGVRSGNTIYF. The CDR3 DNA sequence: TGTGCCAGCAGTGCTACAGGGGTCCGCTCTGGAAACACCATATATTTT.

The rearrangement uses TRBV5-6 and TRBJ2-7; no firm D call. CDR1 is SGHDT and CDR2 is YYEEEE in the germline V gene. This CDR3 spans 12 amino acids. With 4 bases removed from V and 3 bases from J, the gap between germline ends came to 8 bases. CDR3 sequence reads: CASSQVGYEQYF. CDR3 nucleotide sequence: TGTGCCAGCAGCCAGGTAGGCTACGAGCAGTACTTC.

The chain combines TRBV29-1 with TRBJ1-2; D is unclear. The V end lost 3 bases, the J end lost 6 bases, and 11 bases lay between the germline ends. The CDR3 has 12 amino acids. CDR1 is SQVTM and CDR2 is ANQGSEA in the germline V gene. CDR3 protein: CSVDQRVHGYTF. Written as DNA, the CDR3 is TGCAGCGTTGATCAGAGGGTTCATGGCTACACCTTC.

With regard to this clone: A junction boundary mismatches the germline segment, possibly from a read error. For the CDR3, the DNA is TGTGCCAGCAGCTTAGAGGGCGGGGGGTTCCCCACAGCTACGCAGTATTTT. Translating gives CASSLEGGGFPTATQYF. The chain links TRBV7-3 to TRBJ2-3; 8 nucleotides line up with TRBD2. Per germline, CDR1 SGHTA and CDR2 FQGTGA. The CDR3 loop spans 17 amino acids.

The chain links TRBV9 to TRBJ1-6; TRBD1 is a possible D gene (5 bases). The CDR3 totals 16 residues. V lost 4 bases and J lost 7, with 18 bases in between. The V gene's germline CDR1 is SGDLS and CDR2 YYNGEE. CDR3 amino acids: CASSPSGGGVNSPLHF. Here the CDR3 DNA reads TGTGCCAGCAGCCCCTCGGGGGGAGGAGTGAATTCACCCCTCCACTTT.

In regard to this clone: This sample also contains other DNA sequences that code for the same CDR3. The chain recombines TRBV14 with TRBJ1-2, with D hard to call. Between the trimmed V and J ends, which lost 1 base and 6 bases, there was a span of 6 bases. Germline V gene sequence: CDR1 SGHDN, CDR2 FVKESK. The CDR3 is 12 amino acids. CDR3 DNA sequence: TGTGCCAGCAGCCAAGGAGTTGATGGCTACACCTTC. This encodes CASSQGVDGYTF.

The chain carries TRBV14 and TRBJ2-5, with D tentatively TRBD1 (6 bases). Trimming took off 0 bases at V and 3 bases at J, with 14 bases between the two ends. The CDR3 extends over 16 amino acids. Germline CDR1 is SGHDN and CDR2 is FVKESK. The CDR3 loop is CASSQDTGTTKETQYF. In DNA, the CDR3 is TGTGCCAGCAGCCAAGATACAGGGACCACCAAAGAGACCCAGTACTTC.

V gene TRBV2 combines with J gene TRBJ1-3; D might be TRBD1 (6 bases). This CDR3 region has 13 residues. Germline values: CDR1 SNHLY, CDR2 FYNNEI. Between the trimmed V and J ends, which lost 7 bases and 7 bases, there was a span of 14 bases. The CDR3 region has the DNA TGTGCCAGCACTTTCGGCAGGGGTAACACCATATATTTT. Residues: CASTFGRGNTIYF.

CDR3 coding DNA: TGTGCCAGTAGTGCCCCGACTAGCGGGGGCTACAATGAGCAGTTCTTC. Its protein product is CASSAPTSGGYNEQFF. V and J are TRBV19 and TRBJ2-1; 12 nucleotides match TRBD2. Germline assignment: CDR1 LNHDA and CDR2 SQIVND (reference sequence). V shed 5 bases, J shed 3 bases, and the junction held 5 bases outside the gene matches. This CDR3 is built from 16 residues.

This chain links TRBV7-2 with TRBJ2-5, with D tentatively TRBD2 (6 bases). The DNA matches TRBJ2-7 better at its end, which makes the J call doubtful. The CDR3 contains 16 residues. Germline CDR1 and CDR2: SGHTA and FQGNSA. CDR3 amino acids: CASSLAIWGGVDEQYF. The CDR3 nucleotides read TGTGCCAGCAGCTTAGCCATCTGGGGAGGTGTGGACGAGCAGTACTTC.